This T cell receptor (beta chain) came from a study of human T cells and chemical hapten exposure. The time point: patch test 2, 6 weeks after DPC sensitization. Indicated treatment: therapeutic diphenylcyclopropenone sensitization with weekly scalp DPC. Unfractionated whole blood yielded the extracted total RNA. In the case of this clonotype: This sequence is one base from a far larger clone and is likely a read error.

Authors' analysis steps: Just over 95,000 TCRs per sample was the median, with a range of about 20,000 to 750,000. Via MiXCR, TCRdb re-called the RACE reads, giving one row per CDR3 protein. The V and J calls, along with clone size, are taken from TCRdb and not from the paper's own processing. The profile shows just over 350,000 distinct CDR3 sequences, about 6% of them singletons. The origin of this receptor is a woman younger than 30 with alopecia areata. Some clones in this sample may be carry-over from other donors' samples. The starting material was whole blood, obtained in connection with sensitization to the hapten diphenylcyclopropenone (DPC).

The CDR3 loop is CASSSGTEYGYTF. The CDR3 DNA sequence: TGTGCCAGCAGCTCCGGGACAGAATATGGCTACACCTTC. The genes are TRBV5-6 and TRBJ1-2; 7 bases are shared with TRBD1. Losses at the gene ends were 3 bases for V and 5 bases for J; bases not matched to a gene: 4. The CDR3 extends over 13 amino acids. Germline assignment: CDR1 SGHDT and CDR2 YYEEEE. The full variable domain, with the rest looked up from reference TRBV5-6 and TRBJ1-2, is DAGVTQSPTHLIKTRGQQVTLRCSPKSGHDTVSWYQQALGQGPQFIFQYYEEEERQRGNFPDRFSGHQFPNYSSELNVNALLLGDSALYLCASSSGTEYGYTFGSGTRLTVV.